Each of the 20 T cell receptor beta chains below was sequenced from the same sample in a study of control samples from healthy donors and cancer patients (dated by TCRdb to about 2020). Library method: the immunoSEQ multiplex PCR assay. As stored in TCRdb, this immuneACCESS dataset retains in-frame rearrangements with V and J assigned. A fraction of the clones does not appear; measured against another copy, unresolved V genes explain less than half of the discrepancy, and the remainder lacks a known reason. For this sample the table gives roughly 170,000 clones, of which over 80% were detected only once. The ten largest clones add up to approximately 1.5% of the sample. Sequenced material: blood. These receptors all come from a man younger than 35 in good health.

The chain combines TRBV5-1 with TRBJ2-5, with unresolved D. The V gene's germline CDR1 is SGHRS and CDR2 YFSETQ. V lost 0 bases and J 3 bases, leaving 6 bases between the germline ends. The CDR3 spans 13 residues. The CDR3 reads CASSLALEETQYF. The CDR3 DNA follows: TGCGCCAGCAGCTTGGCCCTAGAAGAGACCCAGTACTTC.

The gene calls are TRBV5-1 and TRBJ2-4, with 8 nucleotides matching TRBD1. Trimming removed 3 bases from V and 1 base from J; junction bases left unmatched: 12. The V gene's germline CDR1 is SGHRS and CDR2 YFSETQ. The length of the CDR3 is 18 residues. DNA of the CDR3: TGCGCCAGCAGCTCGGAGGGGACAGGCCGAGGGGCCAAAAACATTCAGTACTTC. Its translation is CASSSEGTGRGAKNIQYF.

This chain uses TRBV10-3 with TRBJ1-2; a possible D gene is TRBD1 (5 bases). The CDR3 has 15 amino acids. CDR1 and CDR2 (germline): ENHRY, SYGVKD. The V end was cut by 4 bases, the J end by 0 bases, with 12 bases between. The CDR3 reads CAISAGVHTNYGYTF. CDR3 nucleotide sequence: TGTGCCATCAGTGCGGGGGTTCATACTAACTATGGCTACACCTTC.

The chain is built from TRBV24-1 and TRBJ1-5, with 8 positions matching TRBD1. With V trimmed by 3 bases and J by 7 bases, 4 bases remained unmatched. Germline values: CDR1 KGHDR, CDR2 SFDVKD. The CDR3 loop spans 14 amino acids. The DNA of the CDR3 is TGTGCCACCAGTGATCTACAGGGGGACCAGCCCCAGCATTTT. Translation gives CATSDLQGDQPQHF.

The genes are TRBV20-1 and TRBJ2-3; 8 nucleotides line up with TRBD1. Looked up from germline, CDR1 is DFQATT and CDR2 is SNEGSKA (reference sequence). The CDR3 loop spans 14 amino acids. J was trimmed by 1 base and V by 3 bases; bases with no gene match: 3. The CDR3, as DNA: TGCAGTGCTAGTCAGGGACAGGGCACAGATACGCAGTATTTT. It is translated as CSASQGQGTDTQYF.

The chain carries TRBV6-2 or TRBV6-3 and TRBJ2-3; the match to TRBD2 covers 7 bases. The germline V gene encodes CDR1 MNHEY and CDR2 SVGEGT. This CDR3 region has 15 residues. V gave up 3 bases and J gave up 4 bases; unmatched junction bases: 7. The CDR3 region has the DNA TGTGCCAGCAGTTATTGGGGGGGACGTGCAGATACGCAGTATTTT. This sequence encodes CASSYWGGRADTQYF.

This chain links TRBV5-8 with TRBJ2-3; perhaps TRBD2 as D (6 bases). Germline V gene data show CDR1 as SGHTS and CDR2 as YDEGEE. V lost 4 bases and J 2 bases, leaving 8 bases between the germline ends. The CDR3 runs to 13 residues. The CDR3 loop reads CASSPRDTDTQYF. The CDR3 DNA reads as TGTGCCAGCAGCCCGCGGGACACAGATACGCAGTATTTT.

The gene calls are TRBV9 and TRBJ1-4, with TRBD1 identical over 7 bases. There are 14 residues in the CDR3. The germline CDR1 and CDR2 sequences are SGDLS and YYNGEE. After removal of 3 bases from V and 7 bases from J, the junction contained 6 bases not matched to a gene. The chain's CDR3 is CASSAEGASEKLFF. The CDR3 region has the DNA TGTGCCAGCAGCGCGGAGGGGGCGAGTGAAAAACTGTTTTTT.

The chain has TRBV18 and TRBJ2-7, with TRBD1 as a possible D gene (5 bases). The CDR3 spans 15 residues. CDR1 and CDR2 from the germline V gene are KGHSH and LQKENI. With 5 bases removed from V and 1 base from J, the gap between germline ends came to 15 bases. The CDR3 nucleotides read TGTGCCAGCTCATCAGGGTCCCCTCTTTCCTACGAGCAGTACTTC. Protein product: CASSSGSPLSYEQYF. Full variable domain (missing parts from reference TRBV18 and TRBJ2-7): NAGVMQNPRHLVRRRGQEARLRCSPMKGHSHVYWYRQLPEEGLKFMVYLQKENIIDESGMPKERFSAEFPKEGPSILRIQQVVRGDSAAYFCASSSGSPLSYEQYFGPGTRLTVT.

The chain is built from TRBV5-4 and TRBJ2-2; possibly TRBD1 for D (7 bases). The CDR3 loop spans 15 amino acids. V was cut by 0 bases and J by 4 bases, with 10 bases left in between. Germline V gives CDR1 SGHNT, CDR2 YYREEE (reference sequence). For the CDR3, the DNA is TGTGCCAGCAGCTTGGGACAGGGACTCACCGGGGAGCTGTTTTTT. It encodes CASSLGQGLTGELFF.

This clone was counted once. This chain joins TRBV21-1 and TRBJ2-7; TRBD1 is the table's D call and was not checked against the DNA. TRBV21-1 is a listed pseudogene. This CDR3 contains 14 residues. Written as DNA, the CDR3 is TGTGCCAGCAGCAAAGAGGCCAGGGGCTACGAGCAGTACTTC. Protein: CASSKEARGYEQYF.

The chain employs TRBV5-5 and TRBJ1-2; no clear D gene. Germline V gene lookup returns CDR1 SGHKS and CDR2 YYEKEE (reference sequence). This CDR3 is 15 amino acids long. V was cut by 1 base and J by 2 bases, with 12 bases left in between. The DNA of the CDR3 is TGTGCCAGCAGCTTGTCAGGACCGACGAACTATGGCTACACCTTC. Protein: CASSLSGPTNYGYTF.

This chain uses TRBV7-2 with TRBJ2-5; D is unresolved. V was pared by 4 bases and J by 4 bases, with 10 bases between. This CDR3 has 13 amino acids. The germline CDR1 and CDR2 sequences are SGHTA and FQGNSA. This chain's CDR3 is CASSSHSGETQYF. The CDR3 region has the DNA TGTGCCAGCAGCTCTCACTCGGGAGAGACCCAGTACTTC.

V is TRBV7-9 and J is TRBJ2-3, with D perhaps matching TRBD2 (6 bases). The CDR3 contains 19 residues. Trimming cost V 2 bases and J 3 bases, with 24 bases left between them. CDR1 and CDR2 (germline): SEHNR, FQNEAQ (reference sequence). CDR3 sequence (DNA): TGTGCCAGCAGCTTACCCCGGGACTCCTCTAGCTTCCTTACAGATACGCAGTATTTT. Its protein product is CASSLPRDSSSFLTDTQYF.

CDR3 coding DNA: TGCGCCAGCAGCCTTGTTTCGGGGACAGGATCTTCCAAGTACTTC. Protein: CASSLVSGTGSSKYF. V usage is TRBV5-1 and J usage is TRBJ2-7; 8 bases match TRBD1. The CDR3 is made up of 15 amino acids. V lost 4 bases, J lost 11 bases, and 17 bases stayed unmatched. Germline CDR1 and CDR2: SGHRS and YFSETQ.

To note about this clone: The same CDR3 can be traced to other DNA sequences in this sample. The chain joins TRBV28 to TRBJ2-7; D is undetermined. The CDR3 consists of 12 residues. Trimming cost V 1 base and J 2 bases, with 3 bases left between them. Germline CDR1 MDHEN, CDR2 SYDVKM. DNA for the CDR3: TGTGCCAGCAGTTTATCCCCCTACGAGCAGTACTTC. Amino acid sequence: CASSLSPYEQYF.

As DNA, the CDR3 is TGTGCCAGCAGAACCGGGACAGGGTCAGATACGCAGTATTTT. Residues: CASRTGTGSDTQYF. J is TRBJ2-3 and V is TRBV25-1; 9 bases line up with TRBD1. The V segment lost 6 bases and the J segment 4 bases; nucleotides outside the gene matches: 5. Germline V CDR1 and CDR2: MGHDK, SYGVNS. There are 14 residues in the CDR3. Full variable domain (rest looked up from reference TRBV25-1 and TRBJ2-3): EADIYQTPRYLVIGTGKKITLECSQTMGHDKMYWYQQDPGMELHLIHYSYGVNSTEKGDLSSESTVSRIRTEHFPLTLESARPSHTSQYLCASRTGTGSDTQYFGPGTRLTVL.

This clone turned up a few times. This sequence joins TRBV7-9 and TRBJ2-7; tentatively, D is TRBD1 or TRBD2 (5 bases each). V was cut by 3 bases and J by 1 base, with 10 bases left in between. This CDR3 is 14 amino acids long. Germline V gene data show CDR1 as SEHNR and CDR2 as FQNEAQ (reference sequence). The CDR3 region is CASSFFGTSYEQYF. The CDR3 nucleotides are TGTGCCAGCAGCTTTTTCGGGACGTCCTACGAGCAGTACTTC.

The chain has TRBV4-1 and TRBJ2-7; 7 bases match TRBD1. Germline V CDR1 and CDR2: MGHRA, YSYEKL. With 3 bases clipped from V and 2 bases from J, the junction kept 1 base outside the gene matches. The CDR3 is 13 amino acids. CDR3 sequence (DNA): TGCGCCAGCAGCCACGGGACAGCCTACGAGCAGTACTTC. It encodes CASSHGTAYEQYF.

The chain has TRBV5-1 and TRBJ1-1, with D hard to call. This CDR3 is 15 amino acids long. Germline V gene data show CDR1 as SGHRS and CDR2 as YFSETQ. Trimming took 4 bases from V and 4 from J, leaving 17 bases between them. CDR3 nucleotides: TGCGCCAGCAGCCCGCTTTCAGGTCAGATCACTGAAGCTTTCTTT. This encodes CASSPLSGQITEAFF.